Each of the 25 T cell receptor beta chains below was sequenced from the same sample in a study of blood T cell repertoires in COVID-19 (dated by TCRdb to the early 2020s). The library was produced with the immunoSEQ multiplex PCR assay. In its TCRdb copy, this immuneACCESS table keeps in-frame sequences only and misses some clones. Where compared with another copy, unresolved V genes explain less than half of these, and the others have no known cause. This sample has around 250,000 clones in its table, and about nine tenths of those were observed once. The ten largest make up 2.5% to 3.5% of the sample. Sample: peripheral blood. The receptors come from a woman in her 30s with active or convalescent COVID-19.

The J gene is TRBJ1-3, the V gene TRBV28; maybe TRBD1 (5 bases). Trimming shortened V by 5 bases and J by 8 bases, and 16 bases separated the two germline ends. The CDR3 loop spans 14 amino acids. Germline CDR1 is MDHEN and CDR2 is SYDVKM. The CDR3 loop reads CASSLRTRVDTIYF. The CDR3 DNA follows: TGTGCCAGCAGTCTCAGGACACGGGTAGACACCATATATTTT.

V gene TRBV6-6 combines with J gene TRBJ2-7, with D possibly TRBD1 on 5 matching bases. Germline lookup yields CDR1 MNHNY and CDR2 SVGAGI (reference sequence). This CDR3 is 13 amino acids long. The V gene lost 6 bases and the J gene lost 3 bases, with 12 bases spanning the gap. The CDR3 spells CASSRPDNYEQYF. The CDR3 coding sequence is TGTGCCAGCAGCCGGCCGGACAACTACGAGCAGTACTTC.

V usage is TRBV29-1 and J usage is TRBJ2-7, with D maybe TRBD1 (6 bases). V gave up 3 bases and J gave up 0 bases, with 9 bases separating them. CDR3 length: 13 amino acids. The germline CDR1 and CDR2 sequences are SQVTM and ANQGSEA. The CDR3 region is CSVEVQGSYEQYF. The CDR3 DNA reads TGCAGCGTTGAGGTACAGGGCTCCTACGAGCAGTACTTC.

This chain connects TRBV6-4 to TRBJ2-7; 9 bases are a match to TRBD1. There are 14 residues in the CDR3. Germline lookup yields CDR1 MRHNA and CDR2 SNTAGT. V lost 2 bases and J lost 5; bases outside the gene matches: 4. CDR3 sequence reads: CASSDGQGSNEQYF. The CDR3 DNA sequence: TGTGCCAGCAGTGACGGACAGGGGAGCAACGAGCAGTACTTC.

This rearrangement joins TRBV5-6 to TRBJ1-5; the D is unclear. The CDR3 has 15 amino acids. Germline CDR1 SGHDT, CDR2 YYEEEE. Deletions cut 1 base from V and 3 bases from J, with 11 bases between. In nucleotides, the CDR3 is TGTGCCAGCAGCTTGTACCGGTTAGACAATCAGCCCCAGCATTTT. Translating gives CASSLYRLDNQPQHF.

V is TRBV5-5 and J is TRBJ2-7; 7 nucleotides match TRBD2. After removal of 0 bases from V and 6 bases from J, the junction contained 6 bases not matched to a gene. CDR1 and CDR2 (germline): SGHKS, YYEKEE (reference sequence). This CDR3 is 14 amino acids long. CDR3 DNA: TGTGCCAGCAGCTTGGCCGTGGGGGGGTCCGAGCAGTACTTC. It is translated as CASSLAVGGSEQYF.

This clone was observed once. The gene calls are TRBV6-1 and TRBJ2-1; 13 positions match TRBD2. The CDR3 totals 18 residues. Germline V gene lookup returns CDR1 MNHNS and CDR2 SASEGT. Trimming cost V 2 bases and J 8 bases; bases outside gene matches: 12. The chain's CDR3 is CASSEYPPTSGGAYEQFF. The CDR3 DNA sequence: TGTGCCAGCAGTGAATACCCACCCACTAGCGGGGGGGCCTATGAGCAGTTCTTC.

Written as DNA, the CDR3 is TGCGCCAGCGGCACCAGGGGAATGGACAATGAGCAGTTCTTC. Protein: CASGTRGMDNEQFF. This sequence joins TRBV5-1 and TRBJ2-1; D may be TRBD1 (6 bases). The CDR3 totals 14 residues. Trimming cost V 7 bases and J 5 bases, with 16 bases left between them. The germline CDR1 and CDR2 sequences are SGHRS and YFSETQ. Supplemented by reference TRBV5-1 and TRBJ2-1, the full variable domain reads KAGVTQTPRYLIKTRGQQVTLSCSPISGHRSVSWYQQTPGQGLQFLFEYFSETQRNKGNFPGRFSGRQFSNSRSEMNVSTLELGDSALYLCASGTRGMDNEQFFGPGTRLTVL.

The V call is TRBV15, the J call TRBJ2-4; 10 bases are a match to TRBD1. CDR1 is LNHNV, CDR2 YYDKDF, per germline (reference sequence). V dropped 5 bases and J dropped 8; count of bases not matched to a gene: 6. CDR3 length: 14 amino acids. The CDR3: CATSRDRGLDIQYF. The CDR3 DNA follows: TGTGCCACCAGCCGGGACAGGGGTTTGGACATTCAGTACTTC.

CDR3 sequence (DNA): TGTGCCAGCAGCCCCGCGGGTGGTGAGCAGTTCTTC. Translated, it gives CASSPAGGEQFF. The chain links TRBV7-6 to TRBJ2-1; possible D gene TRBD2, 5 bases. CDR1 is SGHVS and CDR2 is FNYEAQ in the germline V gene. V shed 5 bases and J shed 9 bases, with 11 bases lying between them. The CDR3 consists of 12 residues.

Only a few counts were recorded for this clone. The CDR3 protein is CASSIVVLEVHTF. CDR3 bases: TGTGCCAGTAGTATAGTGGTACTCGAGGTCCACACCTTC. This chain uses TRBV19 with TRBJ1-2; D gene uncertain. Trimming shortened V by 1 base and J by 12 bases, and 15 bases separated the two germline ends. The CDR3 consists of 13 residues. Germline V gives CDR1 LNHDA, CDR2 SQIVND (reference sequence).

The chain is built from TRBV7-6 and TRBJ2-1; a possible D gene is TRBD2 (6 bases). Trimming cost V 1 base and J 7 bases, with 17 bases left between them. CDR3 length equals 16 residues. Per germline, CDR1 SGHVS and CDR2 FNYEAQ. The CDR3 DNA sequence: TGTGCCAGCAGCTTAGGGGCTAGCGACCCTTTTAATGAGCAGTTCTTC. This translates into CASSLGASDPFNEQFF.

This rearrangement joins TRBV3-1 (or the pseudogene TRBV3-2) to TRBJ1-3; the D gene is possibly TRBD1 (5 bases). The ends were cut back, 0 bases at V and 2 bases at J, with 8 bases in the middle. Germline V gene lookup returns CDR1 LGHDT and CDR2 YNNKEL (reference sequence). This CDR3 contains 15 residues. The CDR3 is CASSQDNRPGNTIYF. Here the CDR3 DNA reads TGTGCCAGCAGCCAAGATAACAGGCCTGGAAACACCATATATTTT.

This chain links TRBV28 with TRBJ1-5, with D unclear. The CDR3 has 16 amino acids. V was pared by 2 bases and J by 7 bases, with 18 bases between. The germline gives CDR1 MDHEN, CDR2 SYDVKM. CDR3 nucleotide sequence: TGTGCCAGCAGTTTAAGGTCGATGGCAGGTAGGCAGCCCCAGCATTTT. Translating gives CASSLRSMAGRQPQHF.

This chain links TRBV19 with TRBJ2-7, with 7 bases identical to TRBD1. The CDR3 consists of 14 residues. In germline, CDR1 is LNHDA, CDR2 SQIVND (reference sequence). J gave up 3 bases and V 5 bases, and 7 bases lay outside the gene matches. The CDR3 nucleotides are TGTGCCAGTAGTCCCGGGGACAGCCGCTACGAGCAGTACTTC. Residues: CASSPGDSRYEQYF.

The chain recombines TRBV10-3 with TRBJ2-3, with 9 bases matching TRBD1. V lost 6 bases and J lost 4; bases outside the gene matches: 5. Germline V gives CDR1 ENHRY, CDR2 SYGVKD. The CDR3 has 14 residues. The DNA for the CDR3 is TGTGCCATCAGGGCGGACAGGGGCCCAGATACGCAGTATTTT. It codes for CAIRADRGPDTQYF.

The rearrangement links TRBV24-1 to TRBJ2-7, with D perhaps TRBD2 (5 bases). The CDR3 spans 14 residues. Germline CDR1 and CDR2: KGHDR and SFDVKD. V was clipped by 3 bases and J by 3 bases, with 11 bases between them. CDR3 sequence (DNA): TGTGCCACCAGTGATCGGACTTGCCTCTACGAGCAGTACTTC. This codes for CATSDRTCLYEQYF.

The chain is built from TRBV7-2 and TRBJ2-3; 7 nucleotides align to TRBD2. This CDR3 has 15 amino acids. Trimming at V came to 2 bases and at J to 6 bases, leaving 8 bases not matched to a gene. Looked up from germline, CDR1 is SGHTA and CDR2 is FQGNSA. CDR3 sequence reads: CASSLNSGLGDTQYF. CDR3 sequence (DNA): TGTGCCAGCAGCTTAAATAGCGGGTTAGGGGATACGCAGTATTTT.

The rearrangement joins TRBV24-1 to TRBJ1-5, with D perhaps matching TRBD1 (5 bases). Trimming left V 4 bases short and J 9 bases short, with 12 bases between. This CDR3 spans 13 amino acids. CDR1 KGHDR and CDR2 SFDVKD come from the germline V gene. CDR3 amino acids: CATSDDSVWPQHF. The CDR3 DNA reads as TGTGCCACCAGTGACGACAGCGTTTGGCCCCAGCATTTT.

CDR3 in amino acids: CASSPSVGTVNTEAFF. CDR3 sequence (DNA): TGCGCCAGCAGCCCCTCGGTTGGGACAGTGAACACTGAAGCTTTCTTT. The gene calls are TRBV5-1 and TRBJ1-1, with 7 bases aligning to TRBD1. V lost 4 bases, J lost 0 bases, and 9 bases stayed unmatched. The CDR3 is 16 amino acids. The V gene's germline CDR1 is SGHRS and CDR2 YFSETQ.

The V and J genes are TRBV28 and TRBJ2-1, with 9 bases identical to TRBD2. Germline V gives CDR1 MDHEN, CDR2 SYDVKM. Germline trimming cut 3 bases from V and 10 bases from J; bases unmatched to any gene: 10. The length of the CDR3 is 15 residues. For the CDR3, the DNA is TGTGCCAGCAGTTTCCGCGGGGGGGCCCCTAAAGAGCAGTTCTTC. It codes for CASSFRGGAPKEQFF.

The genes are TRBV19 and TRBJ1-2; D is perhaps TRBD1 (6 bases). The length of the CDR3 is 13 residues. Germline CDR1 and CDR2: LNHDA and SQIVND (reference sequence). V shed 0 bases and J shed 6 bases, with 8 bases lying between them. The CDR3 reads CASSIEQGDGYTF. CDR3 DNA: TGTGCCAGTAGTATAGAACAGGGTGATGGCTACACCTTC.

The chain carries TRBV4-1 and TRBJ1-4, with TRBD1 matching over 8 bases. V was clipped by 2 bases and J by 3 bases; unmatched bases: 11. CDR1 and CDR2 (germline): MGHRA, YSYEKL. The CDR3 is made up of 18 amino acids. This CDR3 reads CASSQTLDRVAANEKLFF. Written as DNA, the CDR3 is TGCGCCAGCAGCCAAACCTTGGACAGGGTGGCTGCTAATGAAAAACTGTTTTTT.

The CDR3 bases are TGCAGCGTTGAAAGTGGGAGGAATGAGCAGTTCTTC. As protein: CSVESGRNEQFF. This rearrangement joins TRBV29-1 to TRBJ2-1; D is perhaps TRBD2 (6 bases). V was pared by 2 bases and J by 7 bases, with 9 bases between. The CDR3 loop spans 12 amino acids. CDR1 SQVTM and CDR2 ANQGSEA come from the germline V gene.

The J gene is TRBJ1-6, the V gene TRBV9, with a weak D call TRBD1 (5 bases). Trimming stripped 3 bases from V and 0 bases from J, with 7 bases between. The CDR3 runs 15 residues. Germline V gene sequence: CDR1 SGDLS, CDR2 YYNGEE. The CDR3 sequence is CASSADSSYNSPLHF. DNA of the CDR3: TGTGCCAGCAGCGCAGACAGCTCCTATAATTCACCCCTCCACTTT.